The 24 T cell receptor beta chains reported below all come from one sample, sequenced in a study of cytomegalovirus exposure and HLA in healthy donors. Primers: 60 Vbeta forward and 13 Jbeta reverse. Assay: immunoSEQ multiplex PCR; the TCRdb copy retains only in-frame clones and omits some. The profile covers roughly 220,000 clones, with approximately 79% appearing a single time and around 1.7% taken by the ten largest. The sample taken for sequencing was PBMCs. Receptor source: a man aged 50 to 60 in good health and CMV-seronegative.

The rearrangement links TRBV7-9 to TRBJ2-1; 9 bases line up with TRBD1. V trimming: 5 bases; J trimming: 3 bases; junction bases outside the gene matches: 11. Looked up from germline, CDR1 is SEHNR and CDR2 is FQNEAQ (reference sequence). The CDR3 runs 17 residues. The CDR3 loop reads CASSPAFVDRGYNEQFF. The CDR3 DNA is TGTGCCAGCAGCCCGGCCTTTGTGGACAGGGGCTACAATGAGCAGTTCTTC.

This clone was detected only once. The chain has TRBV10-1 and TRBJ2-7; D is ambiguous. The V and J ends lost 3 bases and 3 bases respectively, with 3 bases between them. This CDR3 spans 11 amino acids. The germline V gene encodes CDR1 WNHNN and CDR2 SYGVQD (reference sequence). CDR3 region: CASSDSYEQYF. The CDR3 region has the DNA TGCGCCAGCAGTGACAGCTACGAGCAGTACTTC.

The table lists this clone with a few counts. V usage is TRBV15 and J usage is TRBJ2-3; D is unresolved. The CDR3 is made up of 12 amino acids. The germline gives CDR1 LNHNV, CDR2 YYDKDF (reference sequence). The ends were cut back, 0 bases at V and 7 bases at J, with 5 bases in the middle. Here the CDR3 DNA reads TGTGCCACCAGCAGAGATCAAAATACGCAGTATTTT. Translation: CATSRDQNTQYF.

This clone was detected once. The chain is built from TRBV18 and TRBJ2-5; D may be TRBD1 (6 bases). The CDR3 sequence is 15 residues long. Germline V gene data show CDR1 as KGHSH and CDR2 as LQKENI. V was clipped by 3 bases and J by 5 bases, with 16 bases between them. The CDR3 DNA sequence: TGTGCCAGCTCACCCTTCTACAGGGTTGGGGAGACCCAGTACTTC. Encoded protein: CASSPFYRVGETQYF. The complete variable domain, with remaining parts taken from reference TRBV18 and TRBJ2-5, reads NAGVMQNPRHLVRRRGQEARLRCSPMKGHSHVYWYRQLPEEGLKFMVYLQKENIIDESGMPKERFSAEFPKEGPSILRIQQVVRGDSAAYFCASSPFYRVGETQYFGPGTRLLVL.

This sequence joins TRBV28 and TRBJ2-1; 10 bases fit TRBD2. Unmatched junction bases numbered 8, after V lost 5 bases and J lost 4 bases. CDR1 and CDR2 from the germline V gene are MDHEN and SYDVKM. This CDR3 region has 16 residues. The CDR3 is CASSLGGTSAYNEQFF. Written as DNA, the CDR3 is TGTGCCAGCAGTCTAGGAGGGACTAGCGCGTACAATGAGCAGTTCTTC.

V is TRBV27 and J is TRBJ2-7; D is perhaps TRBD2 (6 bases). Per the germline V gene, CDR1 is MNHEY and CDR2 is SMNVEV (reference sequence). The CDR3 extends over 10 amino acids. The V end lost 11 bases, the J end lost 7 bases, and 12 bases lay between the germline ends. As DNA, the CDR3 is TGTGCCGCCGGGCGGGGTGAGCAGTACTTC. Protein product: CAAGRGEQYF.

The genes are TRBV15 and TRBJ2-1; 7 nucleotides align to TRBD2. With V trimmed by 3 bases and J by 7 bases, 9 bases remained unmatched. CDR1 LNHNV and CDR2 YYDKDF come from the germline V gene (reference sequence). The CDR3 contains 15 residues. The CDR3, as DNA: TGTGCCACCAGCAGGAGGAGGGAGGGCCCTAATGAGCAGTTCTTC. This translates into CATSRRREGPNEQFF.

This clone turned up a few times. The chain employs TRBV6-5 and TRBJ1-2; D possibly corresponds to TRBD1 (5 bases). Trimming shortened V by 6 bases and J by 4 bases, and 12 bases separated the two germline ends. The CDR3 loop spans 13 amino acids. Per the germline V gene, CDR1 is MNHEY and CDR2 is SVGAGI. The CDR3 nucleotides are TGTGCCAGCAGCCTTGGGGCTTCCTATGGCTACACCTTC. Protein: CASSLGASYGYTF.

V gene TRBV5-1 combines with J gene TRBJ2-7, with D possibly being TRBD1 (5 bases). The germline gives CDR1 SGHRS, CDR2 YFSETQ. Trimming left V 0 bases short and J 4 bases short, with 11 bases between. The CDR3 runs 14 residues. The CDR3 sequence: CASSLVDKYYEQYF. In nucleotides, the CDR3 is TGCGCCAGCAGCTTGGTGGACAAGTATTACGAGCAGTACTTC.

Note on this clone: One end of the junction varies from germline; a read error may be responsible. DNA of the CDR3: TGTTCCAGCAGCCCCCAGCGGGCATGGGAGATGAACACTGAAGCTTTCTTT. This gives the protein CSSSPQRAWEMNTEAFF. The chain combines TRBV7-9 with TRBJ1-1; no firm D call. This CDR3 is built from 17 residues. The germline gives CDR1 SEHNR, CDR2 FQNEAQ (reference sequence).

Only a few counts were recorded for this clone. The chain employs TRBV10-3 and TRBJ2-7, with a weak D call TRBD2 (5 bases). This CDR3 comprises 14 residues. Germline CDR1 ENHRY, CDR2 SYGVKD. The ends were cut back, 0 bases at V and 7 bases at J, with 13 bases in the middle. CDR3 nucleotides: TGTGCCATCAGTGAGTCCGCGGACTGGAAGGAGCAGTACTTC. Amino acids: CAISESADWKEQYF.

V usage is TRBV28 and J usage is TRBJ1-5; TRBD1 might be the D (6 bases). This CDR3 region has 14 residues. Trimming removed 8 bases from V and 0 bases from J, with 11 bases in between. Germline CDR1 MDHEN, CDR2 SYDVKM. The CDR3 nucleotides read TGTGCCAGCGAAGGGGGGGGTAGCAATCAGCCCCAGCATTTT. It encodes CASEGGGSNQPQHF. Using reference TRBV28 and TRBJ1-5 for the parts outside the CDR3, the full variable domain is DVKVTQSSRYLVKRTGEKVFLECVQDMDHENMFWYRQDPGLGLRLIYFSYDVKMKEKGDIPEGYSVSREKKERFSLILESASTNQTSMYLCASEGGGSNQPQHFGDGTRLSIL.

This clone was seen a single time. The V gene is TRBV2, the J gene TRBJ1-2; 10 nucleotides align to TRBD1. With V trimmed by 6 bases and J by 4 bases, 5 bases remained unmatched. In germline, CDR1 is SNHLY, CDR2 FYNNEI. The CDR3 is 14 amino acids. The CDR3 bases are TGTGCCAGCAGAGGACAGGGGGGTAGCTATGGCTACACCTTC. Residues: CASRGQGGSYGYTF.

The rearrangement uses TRBV5-1 and TRBJ2-3; D ambiguous. V dropped 2 bases and J dropped 6 bases, with 7 bases sitting between them. Germline lookup yields CDR1 SGHRS and CDR2 YFSETQ. This CDR3 spans 12 amino acids. For the CDR3, the DNA is TGCGCCAGCAGCTTCATCGGGGATACGCAGTATTTT. Translation gives CASSFIGDTQYF.

This chain uses TRBV9 with TRBJ2-1, with 8 bases lining up with TRBD2. V lost 4 bases, J lost 1 base, and 4 bases stayed unmatched. CDR1 is SGDLS and CDR2 is YYNGEE in the germline V gene. This CDR3 is built from 15 residues. The CDR3 is CASSLSGISYNEQFF. In DNA form, the CDR3 reads TGTGCCAGCAGCCTTAGCGGGATTTCCTACAATGAGCAGTTCTTC. The full variable domain, in which reference TRBV9 and TRBJ2-1 provide the parts outside the CDR3, is DSGVTQTPKHLITATGQRVTLRCSPRSGDLSVYWYQQSLDQGLQFLIQYYNGEERAKGNILERFSAQQFPDLHSELNLSSLELGDSALYFCASSLSGISYNEQFFGPGTRLTVL.

This chain links TRBV5-8 with TRBJ1-5; D gene unclear. This CDR3 comprises 15 residues. Trimming took off 0 bases at V and 3 bases at J, with 10 bases between the two ends. Germline lookup yields CDR1 SGHTS and CDR2 YDEGEE. The CDR3 loop reads CASSLGRVSNQPQHF. The CDR3 bases are TGTGCCAGCAGCTTGGGTCGAGTGTCCAATCAGCCCCAGCATTTT.

The V and J genes are TRBV7-6 and TRBJ2-2, with 9 nucleotides matching TRBD1. In germline, CDR1 is SGHVS, CDR2 FNYEAQ. J lost 4 bases, V lost 5 bases, and 5 bases had no gene match. The CDR3 sequence is 15 residues long. The CDR3 DNA is TGTGCCAGCAGCGCCCGGGACAGGGTCACCGGGGAGCTGTTTTTT. Protein: CASSARDRVTGELFF.

This chain connects TRBV7-3 to TRBJ2-7; 11 bases line up with TRBD2. CDR1 is SGHTA, CDR2 FQGTGA, per germline. V was pared by 5 bases and J by 3 bases, with 3 bases of the junction left unmatched. This CDR3 has 14 amino acids. The CDR3 spells CASSLAGGGYEQYF. The CDR3 bases are TGTGCCAGCAGCCTAGCGGGAGGCGGCTACGAGCAGTACTTC.

This chain joins TRBV6-5 and TRBJ2-3, with TRBD2 identical over 9 bases. Per the germline V gene, CDR1 is MNHEY and CDR2 is SVGAGI. The CDR3 spans 16 residues. The junction had 5 bases not matched to a gene; V was cut back by 4 bases and J by 0 bases. The CDR3 loop is CASSSKTSGSTDTQYF. The CDR3 region has the DNA TGTGCCAGCAGTTCAAAGACTAGCGGAAGCACAGATACGCAGTATTTT.

This chain connects TRBV4-1 to TRBJ2-1; 7 positions match TRBD1. The CDR3 length is 15 residues. The germline CDR1 and CDR2 sequences are MGHRA and YSYEKL. V lost 4 bases and J lost 4; bases outside the gene matches: 7. The CDR3 protein is CASSPRQGDYNEQFF. The CDR3 bases are TGCGCCAGCAGCCCCCGCCAGGGGGATTACAATGAGCAGTTCTTC.

The chain joins TRBV27 to TRBJ2-2; a weak D match, TRBD1 (5 bases). V was cut by 6 bases and J by 0 bases, with 11 bases left in between. Germline V CDR1 and CDR2: MNHEY, SMNVEV (reference sequence). The CDR3 length is 15 residues. CDR3 coding DNA: TGTGCCAGCAGACTTAGGGGCGCGAACACCGGGGAGCTGTTTTTT. This codes for CASRLRGANTGELFF.

The rearrangement joins TRBV7-3 to TRBJ2-2; D remains unclear. The CDR3 consists of 15 residues. V was shortened by 0 bases and J by 0 bases, with 5 bases between the two germline ends. Germline CDR1 reads SGHTA; CDR2 reads FQGTGA. The DNA for the CDR3 is TGTGCCAGCAGCTTAACCCTCGCGAACACCGGGGAGCTGTTTTTT. Translating it yields CASSLTLANTGELFF.

This rearrangement joins TRBV19 to TRBJ2-7, with 12 bases identical to TRBD1. Germline CDR1 LNHDA, CDR2 SQIVND (reference sequence). Unmatched junction bases numbered 9, after V lost 7 bases and J lost 5 bases. The CDR3 length is 15 residues. Here the CDR3 reads CASKGTGGGRDEQYF. CDR3 sequence (DNA): TGTGCCAGTAAAGGGACAGGGGGCGGTAGGGACGAGCAGTACTTC.

The chain links TRBV7-9 to TRBJ2-7; 10 bases fit TRBD2. The germline gives CDR1 SEHNR, CDR2 FQNEAQ (reference sequence). Trimming removed 3 bases from V and 6 bases from J; junction bases left unmatched: 8. The length of the CDR3 is 15 residues. In nucleotides, the CDR3 is TGTGCCAGCAGCTTCAGTAGCGGGAGGCGTGGCGAGCAGTACTTC. Encoded protein: CASSFSSGRRGEQYF.